This record looks at one T cell receptor beta chain sequence and its context. PCR involved 60 Vbeta and 13 Jbeta primers. In the authors' workflow: Unique TCR beta chains numbered roughly 80 million in a later analysis, with roughly 11 million shared. Measured with immunoSEQ multiplex PCR; TCRdb has only the in-frame clones, and not every one. Clone size and V and J calls were adopted from that table, with D and trimming inferred from the DNA. The table lists about 80,000 clones, 60% to 80% of them singletons. CDR1 and CDR2 from the germline V gene are SGHTA and FQGTGA. The CDR3 has 13 residues. Trimming removed 4 bases at V and 6 bases at J, with 11 bases between. The record originates from a study of cytomegalovirus exposure and HLA in healthy donors.

The rearrangement uses TRBV7-3 and TRBJ2-3, with TRBD2 as a possible D gene (6 bases). Specimen: PBMCs. The clonotype originates from a woman aged 40-49 years in good health and CMV-seronegative. The CDR3 nucleotides read TGTGCCAGCAGCTCGCAACTAGCCGATACGCAGTATTTT. It encodes CASSSQLADTQYF. The whole variable domain, filled in from reference TRBV7-3 and TRBJ2-3, reads GAGVSQTPSNKVTEKGKYVELRCDPISGHTALYWYRQSLGQGPEFLIYFQGTGAADDSGLPNDRFFAVRPEGSVSTLKIQRTERGDSAVYLCASSSQLADTQYFGPGTRLTVL.